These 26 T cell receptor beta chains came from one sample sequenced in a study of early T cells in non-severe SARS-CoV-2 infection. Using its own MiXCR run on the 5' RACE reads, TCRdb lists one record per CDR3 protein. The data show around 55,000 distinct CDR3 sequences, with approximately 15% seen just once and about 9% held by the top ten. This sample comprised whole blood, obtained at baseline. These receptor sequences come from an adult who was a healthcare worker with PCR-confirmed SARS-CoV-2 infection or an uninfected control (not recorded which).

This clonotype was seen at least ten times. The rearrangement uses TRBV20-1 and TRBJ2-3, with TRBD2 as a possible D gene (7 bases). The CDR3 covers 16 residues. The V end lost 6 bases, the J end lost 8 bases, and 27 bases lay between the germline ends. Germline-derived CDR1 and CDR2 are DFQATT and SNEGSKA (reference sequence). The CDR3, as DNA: TGCAGTGCCCCCTGGTCTGGCGGGGGCTCTAAGAGTACGCAGTATTTT. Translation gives CSAPWSGGGSKSTQYF.

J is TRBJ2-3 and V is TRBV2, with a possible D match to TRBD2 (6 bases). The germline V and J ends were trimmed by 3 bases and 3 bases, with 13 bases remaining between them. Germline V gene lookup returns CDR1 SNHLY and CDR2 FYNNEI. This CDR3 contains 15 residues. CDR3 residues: CASSERGAGTDTQYF. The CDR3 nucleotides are TGTGCCAGCAGTGAGCGCGGGGCCGGTACAGATACGCAGTATTTT.

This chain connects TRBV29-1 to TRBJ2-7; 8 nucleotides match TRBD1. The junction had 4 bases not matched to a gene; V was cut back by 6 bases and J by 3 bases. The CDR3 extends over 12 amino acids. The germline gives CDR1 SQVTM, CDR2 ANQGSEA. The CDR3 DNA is TGCAGCGTCGACACAGGGGGCTACGAGCAGTACTTC. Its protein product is CSVDTGGYEQYF.

The CDR3 nucleotides read TGTGCCAGCAGCTTTGGCCTAGCGGGAGGAAAGTTGAACTACGAGCAGTACTTC. It yields the protein CASSFGLAGGKLNYEQYF. The chain employs TRBV7-9 and TRBJ2-7; 11 positions match TRBD2. The V gene's germline CDR1 is SEHNR and CDR2 FQNEAQ (reference sequence). Unmatched junction bases numbered 13, after V lost 3 bases and J lost 3 bases. The CDR3 extends over 18 amino acids.

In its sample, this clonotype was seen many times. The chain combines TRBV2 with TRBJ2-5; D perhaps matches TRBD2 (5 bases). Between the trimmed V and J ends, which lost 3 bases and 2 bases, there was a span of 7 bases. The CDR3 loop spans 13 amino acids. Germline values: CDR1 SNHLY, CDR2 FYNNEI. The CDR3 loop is CASSDAGQETQYF. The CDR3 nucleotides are TGTGCCAGCAGTGACGCGGGTCAAGAGACCCAGTACTTC.

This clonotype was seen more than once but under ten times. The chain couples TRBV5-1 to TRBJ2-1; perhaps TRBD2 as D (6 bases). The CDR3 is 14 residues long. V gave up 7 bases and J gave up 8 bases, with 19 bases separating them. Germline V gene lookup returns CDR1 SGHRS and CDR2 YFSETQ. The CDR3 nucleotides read TGCGCCAGCTTTTATGGGGGGAAGTTCGATGAGCAGTTCTTC. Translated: CASFYGGKFDEQFF.

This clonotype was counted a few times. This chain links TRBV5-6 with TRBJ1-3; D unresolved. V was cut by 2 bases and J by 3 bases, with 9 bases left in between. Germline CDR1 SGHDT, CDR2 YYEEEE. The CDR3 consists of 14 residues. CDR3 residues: CASSFDTIGNTIYF. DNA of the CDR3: TGTGCCAGCAGCTTTGACACAATTGGAAACACCATATATTTT.

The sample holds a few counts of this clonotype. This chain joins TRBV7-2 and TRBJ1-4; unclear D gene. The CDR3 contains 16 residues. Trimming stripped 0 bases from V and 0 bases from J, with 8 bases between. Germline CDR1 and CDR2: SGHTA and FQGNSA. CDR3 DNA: TGTGCCAGCAGCTTAGCGGGAGGAGCAACTAATGAAAAACTGTTTTTT. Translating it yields CASSLAGGATNEKLFF.

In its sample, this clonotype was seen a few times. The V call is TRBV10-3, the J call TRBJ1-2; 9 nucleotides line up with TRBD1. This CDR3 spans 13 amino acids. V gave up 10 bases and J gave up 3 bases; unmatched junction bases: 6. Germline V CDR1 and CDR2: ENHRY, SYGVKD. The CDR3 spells CATRGQGDYGYTF. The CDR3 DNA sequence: TGTGCCACCAGGGGACAGGGAGACTATGGCTACACCTTC.

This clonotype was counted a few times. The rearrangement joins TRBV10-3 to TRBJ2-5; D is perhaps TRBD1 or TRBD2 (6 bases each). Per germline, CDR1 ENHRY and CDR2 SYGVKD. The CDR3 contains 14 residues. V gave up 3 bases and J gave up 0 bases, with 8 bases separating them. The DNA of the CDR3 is TGTGCCATCAGTGAAAGGGGGGACCAAGAGACCCAGTACTTC. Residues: CAISERGDQETQYF.

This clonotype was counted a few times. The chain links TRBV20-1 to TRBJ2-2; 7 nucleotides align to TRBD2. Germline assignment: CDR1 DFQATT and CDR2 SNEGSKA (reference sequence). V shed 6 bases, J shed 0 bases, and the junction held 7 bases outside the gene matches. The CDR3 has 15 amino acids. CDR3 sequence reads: CSARELAANTGELFF. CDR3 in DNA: TGCAGTGCCCGGGAGCTAGCGGCGAACACCGGGGAGCTGTTTTTT.

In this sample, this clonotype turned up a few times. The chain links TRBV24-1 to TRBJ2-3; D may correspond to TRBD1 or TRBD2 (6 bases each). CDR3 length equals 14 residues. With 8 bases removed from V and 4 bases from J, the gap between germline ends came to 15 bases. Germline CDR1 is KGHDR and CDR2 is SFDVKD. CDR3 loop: CATTLGGPPDTQYF. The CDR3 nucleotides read TGTGCCACCACCCTTGGGGGGCCGCCAGATACGCAGTATTTT.

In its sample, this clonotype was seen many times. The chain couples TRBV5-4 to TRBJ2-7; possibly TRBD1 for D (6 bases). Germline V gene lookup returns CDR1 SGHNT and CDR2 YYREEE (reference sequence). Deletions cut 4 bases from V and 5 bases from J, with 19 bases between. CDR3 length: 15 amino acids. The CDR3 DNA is TGTGCCAGCAGCGGGGGCTCACTACGGGACCACGAGCAGTACTTC. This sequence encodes CASSGGSLRDHEQYF. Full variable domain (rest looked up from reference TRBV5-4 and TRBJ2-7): ETGVTQSPTHLIKTRGQQVTLRCSSQSGHNTVSWYQQALGQGPQFIFQYYREEENGRGNFPPRFSGLQFPNYSSELNVNALELDDSALYLCASSGGSLRDHEQYFGPGTRLTVT.

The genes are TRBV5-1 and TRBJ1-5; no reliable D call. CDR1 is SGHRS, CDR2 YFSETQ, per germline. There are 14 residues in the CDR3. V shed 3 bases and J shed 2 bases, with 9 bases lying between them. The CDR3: CASSSGERNQPQHF. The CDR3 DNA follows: TGCGCCAGCAGCTCCGGGGAGCGCAATCAGCCCCAGCATTTT.

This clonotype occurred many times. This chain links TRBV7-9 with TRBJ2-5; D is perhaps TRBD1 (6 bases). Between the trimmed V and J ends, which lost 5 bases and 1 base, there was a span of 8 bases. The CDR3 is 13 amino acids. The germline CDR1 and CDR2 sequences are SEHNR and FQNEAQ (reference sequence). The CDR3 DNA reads TGTGCCAGCAGCCCGGACAGCCAAGAGACCCAGTACTTC. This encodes CASSPDSQETQYF.

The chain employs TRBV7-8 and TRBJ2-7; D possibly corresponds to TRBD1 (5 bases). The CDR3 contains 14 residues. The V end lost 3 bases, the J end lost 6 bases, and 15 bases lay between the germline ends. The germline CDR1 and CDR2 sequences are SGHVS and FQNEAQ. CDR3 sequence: CASSFEGASAEQYF. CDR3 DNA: TGTGCCAGCAGCTTTGAAGGGGCTTCAGCCGAGCAGTACTTC. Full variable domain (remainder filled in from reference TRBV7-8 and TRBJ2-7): GAGVSQSPRYKVAKRGQDVALRCDPISGHVSLFWYQQALGQGPEFLTYFQNEAQLDKSGLPSDRFFAERPEGSVSTLKIQRTQQEDSAVYLCASSFEGASAEQYFGPGTRLTVT.

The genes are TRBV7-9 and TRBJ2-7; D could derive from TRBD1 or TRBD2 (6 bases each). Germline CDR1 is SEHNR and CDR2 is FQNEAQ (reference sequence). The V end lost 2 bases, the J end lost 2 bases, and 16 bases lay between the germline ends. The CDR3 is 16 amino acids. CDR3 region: CASSLMSGARTYEQYF. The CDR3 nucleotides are TGTGCCAGCAGCTTAATGTCGGGGGCACGCACCTACGAGCAGTACTTC.

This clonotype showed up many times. The DNA for the CDR3 is TGTGCCAGCAGCTTAGCGCGGACGGCCGGGGGCAATCAGCCCCAGCATTTT. Encoded protein: CASSLARTAGGNQPQHF. V and J are TRBV7-8 and TRBJ1-5; D gene uncertain. Germline V CDR1 and CDR2: SGHVS, FQNEAQ. The CDR3 totals 17 residues. Trimming removed 0 bases from V and 2 bases from J, with 14 bases in between.

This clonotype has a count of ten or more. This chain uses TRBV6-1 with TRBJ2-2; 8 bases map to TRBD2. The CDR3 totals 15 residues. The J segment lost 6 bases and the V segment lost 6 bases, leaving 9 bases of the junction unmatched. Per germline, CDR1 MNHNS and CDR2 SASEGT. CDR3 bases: TGTGCCAGCAGCCCCATGGCGGGAGGCTCCGGGGAGCTGTTTTTT. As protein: CASSPMAGGSGELFF.

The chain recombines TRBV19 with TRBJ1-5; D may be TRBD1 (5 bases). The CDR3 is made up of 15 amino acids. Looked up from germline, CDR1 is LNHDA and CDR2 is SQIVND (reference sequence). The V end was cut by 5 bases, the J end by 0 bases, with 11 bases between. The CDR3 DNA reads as TGTGCCAGTAGTGCCCGGGACGGTAGCAATCAGCCCCAGCATTTT. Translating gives CASSARDGSNQPQHF.

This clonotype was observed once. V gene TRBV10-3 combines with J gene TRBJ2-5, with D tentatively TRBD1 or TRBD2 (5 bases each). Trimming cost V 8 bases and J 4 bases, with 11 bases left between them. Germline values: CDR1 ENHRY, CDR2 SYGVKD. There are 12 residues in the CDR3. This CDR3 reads CAIGQGPETQYF. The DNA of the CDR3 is TGTGCCATCGGCCAGGGACCAGAGACCCAGTACTTC.

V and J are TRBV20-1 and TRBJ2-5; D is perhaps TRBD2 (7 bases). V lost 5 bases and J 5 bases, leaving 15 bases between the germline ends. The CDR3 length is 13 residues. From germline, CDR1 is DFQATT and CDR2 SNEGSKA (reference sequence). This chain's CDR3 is CSAPLGGRETQYF. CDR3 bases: TGCAGTGCTCCCCTGGGGGGGCGCGAGACCCAGTACTTC.

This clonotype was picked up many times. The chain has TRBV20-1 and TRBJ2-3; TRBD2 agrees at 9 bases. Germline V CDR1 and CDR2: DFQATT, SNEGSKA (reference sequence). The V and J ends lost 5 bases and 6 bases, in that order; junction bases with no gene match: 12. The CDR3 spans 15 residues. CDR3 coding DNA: TGCAGTGCTGGCTTAGCGGGAGAGGGCAGGGATACGCAGTATTTT. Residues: CSAGLAGEGRDTQYF.

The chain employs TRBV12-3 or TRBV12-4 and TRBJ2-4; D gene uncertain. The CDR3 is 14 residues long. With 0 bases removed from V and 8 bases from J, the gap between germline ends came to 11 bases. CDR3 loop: CASSLALTVDIQYF. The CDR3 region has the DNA TGTGCCAGCAGTTTAGCGCTAACGGTGGACATTCAGTACTTC.

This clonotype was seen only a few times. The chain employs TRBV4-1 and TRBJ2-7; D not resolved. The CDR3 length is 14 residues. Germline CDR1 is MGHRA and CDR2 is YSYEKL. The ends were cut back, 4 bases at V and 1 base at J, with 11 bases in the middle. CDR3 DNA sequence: TGCGCCAGCAGCCCCATCGGGCATTCCTACGAGCAGTACTTC. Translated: CASSPIGHSYEQYF.

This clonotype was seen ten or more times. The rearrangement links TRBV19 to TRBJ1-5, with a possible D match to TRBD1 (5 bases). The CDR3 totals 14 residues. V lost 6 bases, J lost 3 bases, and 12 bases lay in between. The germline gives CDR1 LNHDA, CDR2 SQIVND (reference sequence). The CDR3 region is CASRERGHNQPQHF. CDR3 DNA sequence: TGTGCCAGTAGGGAAAGGGGTCACAATCAGCCCCAGCATTTT.